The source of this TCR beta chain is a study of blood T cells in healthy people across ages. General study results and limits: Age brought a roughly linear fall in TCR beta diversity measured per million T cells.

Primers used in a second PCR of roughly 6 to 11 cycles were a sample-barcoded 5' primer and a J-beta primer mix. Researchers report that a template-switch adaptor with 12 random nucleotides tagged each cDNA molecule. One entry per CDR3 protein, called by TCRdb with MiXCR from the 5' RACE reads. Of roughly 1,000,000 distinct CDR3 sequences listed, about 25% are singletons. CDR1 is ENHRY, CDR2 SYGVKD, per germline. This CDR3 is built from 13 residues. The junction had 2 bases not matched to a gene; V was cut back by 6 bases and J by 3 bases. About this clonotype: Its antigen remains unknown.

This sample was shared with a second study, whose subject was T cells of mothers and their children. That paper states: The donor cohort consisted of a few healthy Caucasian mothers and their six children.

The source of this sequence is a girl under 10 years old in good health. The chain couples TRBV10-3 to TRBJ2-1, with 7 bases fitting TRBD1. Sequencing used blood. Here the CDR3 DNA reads TGTGCCATCAGGACAGGGCTCTACAATGAGCAGTTCTTC. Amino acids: CAIRTGLYNEQFF.